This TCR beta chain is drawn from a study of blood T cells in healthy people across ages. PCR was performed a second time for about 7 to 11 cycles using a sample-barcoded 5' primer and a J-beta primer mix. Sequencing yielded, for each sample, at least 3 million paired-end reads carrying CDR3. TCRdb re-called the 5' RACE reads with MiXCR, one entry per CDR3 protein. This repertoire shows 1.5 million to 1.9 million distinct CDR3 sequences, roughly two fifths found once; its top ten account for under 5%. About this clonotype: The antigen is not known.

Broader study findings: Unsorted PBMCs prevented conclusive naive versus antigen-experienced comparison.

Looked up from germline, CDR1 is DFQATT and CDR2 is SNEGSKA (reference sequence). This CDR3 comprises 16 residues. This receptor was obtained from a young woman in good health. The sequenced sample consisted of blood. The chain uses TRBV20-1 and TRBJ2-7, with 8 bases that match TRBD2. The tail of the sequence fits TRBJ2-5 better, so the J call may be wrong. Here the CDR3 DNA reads TGCAGTGCCTCTCAAGTTATAGCGGGGTTGAGGGAGACCCAGTACTTC. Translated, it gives CSASQVIAGLRETQYF.